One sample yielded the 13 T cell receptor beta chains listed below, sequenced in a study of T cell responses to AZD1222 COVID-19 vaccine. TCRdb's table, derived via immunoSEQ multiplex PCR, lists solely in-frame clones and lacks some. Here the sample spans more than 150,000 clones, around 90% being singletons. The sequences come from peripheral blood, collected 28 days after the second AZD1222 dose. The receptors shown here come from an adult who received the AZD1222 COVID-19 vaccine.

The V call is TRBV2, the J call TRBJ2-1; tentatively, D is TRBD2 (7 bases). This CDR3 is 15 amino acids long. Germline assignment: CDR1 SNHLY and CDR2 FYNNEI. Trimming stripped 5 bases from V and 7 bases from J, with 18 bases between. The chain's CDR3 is CASSLGGRAGNEQFF. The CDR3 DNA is TGTGCCAGCAGTTTAGGGGGGAGGGCAGGGAATGAGCAGTTCTTC.

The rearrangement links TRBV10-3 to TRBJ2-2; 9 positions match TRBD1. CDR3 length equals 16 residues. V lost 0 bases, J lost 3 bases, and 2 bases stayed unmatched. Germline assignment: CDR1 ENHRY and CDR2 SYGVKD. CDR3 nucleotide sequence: TGTGCCATCAGTGAGTCGACAGGGGGTCACACCGGGGAGCTGTTTTTT. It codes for CAISESTGGHTGELFF.

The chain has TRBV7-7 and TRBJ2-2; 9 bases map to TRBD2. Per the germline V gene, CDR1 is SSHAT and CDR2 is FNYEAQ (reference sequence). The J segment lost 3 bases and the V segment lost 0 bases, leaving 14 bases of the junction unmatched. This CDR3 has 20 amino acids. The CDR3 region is CASSLAPAGEAGGYTGELFF. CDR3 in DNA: TGTGCCAGCAGCTTAGCGCCGGCAGGGGAAGCGGGGGGATACACCGGGGAGCTGTTTTTT.

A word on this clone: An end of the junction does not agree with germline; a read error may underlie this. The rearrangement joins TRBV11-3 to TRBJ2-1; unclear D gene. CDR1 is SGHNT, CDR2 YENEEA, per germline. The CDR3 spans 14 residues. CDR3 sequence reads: CASSLDSSYNEQFF. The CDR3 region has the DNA TGTGCCAGCAGTTTAGACTCTTCCTACAATGAGCAGTTCTTC.

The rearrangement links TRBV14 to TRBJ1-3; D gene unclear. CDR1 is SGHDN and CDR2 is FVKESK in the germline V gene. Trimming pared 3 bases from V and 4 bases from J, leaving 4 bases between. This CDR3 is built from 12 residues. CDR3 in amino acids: CASSHSGNTIYF. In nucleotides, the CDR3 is TGTGCCAGCAGCCACTCAGGAAACACCATATATTTT.

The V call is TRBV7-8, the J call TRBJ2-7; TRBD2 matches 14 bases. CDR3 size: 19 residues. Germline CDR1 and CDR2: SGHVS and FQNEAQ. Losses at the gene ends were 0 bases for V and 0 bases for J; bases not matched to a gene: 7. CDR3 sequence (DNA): TGTGCCAGCAGCTTAGCGCGATGGACTAGCGGGGGGCCCTCCTACGAGCAGTACTTC. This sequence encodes CASSLARWTSGGPSYEQYF.

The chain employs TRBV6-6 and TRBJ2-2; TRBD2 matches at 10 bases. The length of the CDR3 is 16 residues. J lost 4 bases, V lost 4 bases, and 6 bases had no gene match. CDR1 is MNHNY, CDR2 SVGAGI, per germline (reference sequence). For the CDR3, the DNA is TGTGCCAGCAGTTTACTAGCGGGGCTCATCACCGGGGAGCTGTTTTTT. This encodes CASSLLAGLITGELFF.

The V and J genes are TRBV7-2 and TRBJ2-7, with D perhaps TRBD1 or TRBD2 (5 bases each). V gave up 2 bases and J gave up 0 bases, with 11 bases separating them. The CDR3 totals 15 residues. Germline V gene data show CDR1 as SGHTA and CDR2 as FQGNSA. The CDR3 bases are TGTGCCAGCAGCTTACAGGCAGGGAGCTCCTACGAGCAGTACTTC. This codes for CASSLQAGSSYEQYF.

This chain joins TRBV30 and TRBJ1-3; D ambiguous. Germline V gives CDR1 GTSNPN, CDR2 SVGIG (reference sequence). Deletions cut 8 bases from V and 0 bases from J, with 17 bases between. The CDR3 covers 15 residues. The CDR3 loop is CAPRAARTSGNTIYF. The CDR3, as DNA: TGTGCCCCGCGGGCAGCGCGTACCTCTGGAAACACCATATATTTT.

The CDR3 DNA reads as TGCAGTGCTAGTTGGGGACAGGGGCCCCAAGAGACCCAGTACTTC. Protein: CSASWGQGPQETQYF. The gene calls are TRBV20-1 and TRBJ2-5, with 10 bases that match TRBD1. Germline lookup yields CDR1 DFQATT and CDR2 SNEGSKA (reference sequence). Unmatched junction bases numbered 5, after V lost 3 bases and J lost 1 base. This CDR3 spans 15 amino acids.

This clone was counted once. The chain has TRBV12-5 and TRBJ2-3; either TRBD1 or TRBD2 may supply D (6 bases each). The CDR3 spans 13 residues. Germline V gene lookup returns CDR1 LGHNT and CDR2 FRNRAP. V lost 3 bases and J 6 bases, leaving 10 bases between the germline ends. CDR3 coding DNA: TGTGCTAGTGGTTTAGGGGGGTCGGATACGCAGTATTTT. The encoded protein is CASGLGGSDTQYF.

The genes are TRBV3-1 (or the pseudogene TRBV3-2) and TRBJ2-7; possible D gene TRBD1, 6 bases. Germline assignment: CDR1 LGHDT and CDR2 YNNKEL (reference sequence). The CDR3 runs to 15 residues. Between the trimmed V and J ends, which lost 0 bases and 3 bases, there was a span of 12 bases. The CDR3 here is CASSQDPDRSYEQYF. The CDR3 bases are TGTGCCAGCAGCCAAGATCCTGACAGGAGCTACGAGCAGTACTTC.

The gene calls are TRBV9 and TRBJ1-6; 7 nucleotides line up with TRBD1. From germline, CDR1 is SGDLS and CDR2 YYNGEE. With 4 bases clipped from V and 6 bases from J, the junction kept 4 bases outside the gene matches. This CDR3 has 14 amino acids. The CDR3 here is CASSSGQFNSPLHF. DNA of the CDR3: TGTGCCAGCAGCTCGGGACAGTTTAATTCACCCCTCCACTTT.